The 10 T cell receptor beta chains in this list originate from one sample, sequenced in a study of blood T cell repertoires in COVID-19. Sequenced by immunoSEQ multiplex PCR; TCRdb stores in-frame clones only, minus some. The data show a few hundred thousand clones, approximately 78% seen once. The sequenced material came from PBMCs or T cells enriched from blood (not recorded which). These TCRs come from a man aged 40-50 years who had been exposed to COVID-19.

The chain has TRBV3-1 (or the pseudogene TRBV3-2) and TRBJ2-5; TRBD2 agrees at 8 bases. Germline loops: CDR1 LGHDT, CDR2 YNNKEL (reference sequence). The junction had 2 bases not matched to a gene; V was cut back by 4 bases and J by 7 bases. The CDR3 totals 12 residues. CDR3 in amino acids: CASSPGLGTQYF. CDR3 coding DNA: TGTGCCAGCAGCCCGGGACTAGGGACCCAGTACTTC.

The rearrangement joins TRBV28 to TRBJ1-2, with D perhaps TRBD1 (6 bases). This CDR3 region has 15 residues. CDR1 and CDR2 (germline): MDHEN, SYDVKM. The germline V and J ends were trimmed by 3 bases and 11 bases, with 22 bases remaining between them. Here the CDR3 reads CASSFEQGLSMRYTF. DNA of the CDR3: TGTGCCAGCAGTTTCGAGCAGGGGCTCAGTATGCGATACACCTTC.

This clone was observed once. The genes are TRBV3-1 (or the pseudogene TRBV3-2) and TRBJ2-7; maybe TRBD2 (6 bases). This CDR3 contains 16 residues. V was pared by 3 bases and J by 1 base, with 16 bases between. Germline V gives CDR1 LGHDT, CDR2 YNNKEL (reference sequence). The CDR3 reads CASSQAEGRGSYEQYF. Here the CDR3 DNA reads TGTGCCAGCAGCCAGGCGGAGGGGCGCGGGTCCTACGAGCAGTACTTC.

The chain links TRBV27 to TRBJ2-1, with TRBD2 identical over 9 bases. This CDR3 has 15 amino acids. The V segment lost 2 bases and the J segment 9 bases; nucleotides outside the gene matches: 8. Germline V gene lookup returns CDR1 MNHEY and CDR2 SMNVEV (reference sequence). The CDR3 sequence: CASSLGSGGRTEQFF. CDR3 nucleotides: TGTGCCAGCAGTTTAGGTAGCGGGGGCCGGACTGAGCAGTTCTTC.

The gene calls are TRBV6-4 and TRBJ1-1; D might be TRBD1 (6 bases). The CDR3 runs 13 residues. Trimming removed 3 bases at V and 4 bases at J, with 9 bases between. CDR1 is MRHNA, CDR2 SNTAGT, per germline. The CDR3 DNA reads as TGTGCCAGCAGTGAGATCAGGGGCACTGAAGCTTTCTTT. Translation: CASSEIRGTEAFF.

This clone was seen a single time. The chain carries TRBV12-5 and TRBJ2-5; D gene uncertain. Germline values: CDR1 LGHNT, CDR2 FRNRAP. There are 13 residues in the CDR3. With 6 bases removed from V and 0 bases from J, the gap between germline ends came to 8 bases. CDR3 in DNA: TGTGCTAGTGGGCAGACAAACCAAGAGACCCAGTACTTC. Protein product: CASGQTNQETQYF.

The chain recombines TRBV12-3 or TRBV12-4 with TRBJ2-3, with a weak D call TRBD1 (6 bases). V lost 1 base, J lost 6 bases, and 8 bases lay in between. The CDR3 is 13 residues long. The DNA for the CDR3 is TGTGCCAGCAGTTTAGGTCAGGGGGATACGCAGTATTTT. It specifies CASSLGQGDTQYF.

The CDR3 spells CASRGRGHTYEQYF. CDR3 in DNA: TGTGCCAGCAGGGGGAGAGGCCACACCTACGAGCAGTACTTC. The chain has TRBV2 and TRBJ2-7; the D gene is possibly TRBD2 (5 bases). V shed 6 bases and J shed 2 bases, with 14 bases lying between them. This CDR3 region has 14 residues. CDR1 SNHLY and CDR2 FYNNEI come from the germline V gene.

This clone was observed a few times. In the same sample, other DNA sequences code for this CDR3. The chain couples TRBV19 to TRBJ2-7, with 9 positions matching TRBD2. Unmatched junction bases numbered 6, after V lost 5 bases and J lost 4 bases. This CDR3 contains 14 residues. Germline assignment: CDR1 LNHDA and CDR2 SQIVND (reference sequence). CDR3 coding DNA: TGTGCCAGTAGTCTCGACAGCGGGAGGTACGAGCAGTACTTC. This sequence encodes CASSLDSGRYEQYF. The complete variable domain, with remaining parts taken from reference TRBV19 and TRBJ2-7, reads DGGITQSPKYLFRKEGQNVTLSCEQNLNHDAMYWYRQDPGQGLRLIYYSQIVNDFQKGDIAEGYSVSREKKESFPLTVTSAQKNPTAFYLCASSLDSGRYEQYFGPGTRLTVT.

The CDR3 sequence is CASSYAGQDRNTIYF. The CDR3 DNA follows: TGTGCCAGCAGTTACGCGGGACAGGACCGAAACACCATATATTTT. V and J are TRBV28 and TRBJ1-3, with 8 nucleotides matching TRBD1. V dropped 4 bases and J dropped 5; count of bases not matched to a gene: 7. Looked up from germline, CDR1 is MDHEN and CDR2 is SYDVKM. The CDR3 extends over 15 amino acids.